A single sample gave rise to the 15 T cell receptor beta chains below, sequenced in a study of blood T cell repertoires in COVID-19. Clones were sequenced by immunoSEQ multiplex PCR, and TCRdb holds only the in-frame ones, with some missing. The data contain more than 110,000 clones, roughly 80% of them singletons. The sequenced material came from peripheral blood. All receptors derive from a woman aged 45-65 years with active or convalescent COVID-19.

The chain has TRBV6-6 and TRBJ2-1, with 8 bases that match TRBD2. Germline CDR1 MNHNY, CDR2 SVGAGI (reference sequence). J was trimmed by 6 bases and V by 5 bases; bases with no gene match: 12. The CDR3 sequence is 16 residues long. CDR3 coding DNA: TGTGCCAGCAGTCCCCAGTCTAGCGGGTCTTTCAATGAGCAGTTCTTC. This codes for CASSPQSSGSFNEQFF.

The gene calls are TRBV3-1 (or the pseudogene TRBV3-2) and TRBJ2-7; 11 nucleotides match TRBD1. The germline CDR1 and CDR2 sequences are LGHDT and YNNKEL (reference sequence). V lost 3 bases, J lost 6 bases, and 4 bases stayed unmatched. The CDR3 extends over 14 amino acids. Written as DNA, the CDR3 is TGTGCCAGCAGCCAGGGACAGGGGGTGGGCGAGCAGTACTTC. Its protein product is CASSQGQGVGEQYF.

The chain carries TRBV20-1 and TRBJ1-1, with D possibly TRBD1 on 5 matching bases. The germline gives CDR1 DFQATT, CDR2 SNEGSKA (reference sequence). The V gene lost 7 bases and the J gene lost 7 bases, with 13 bases spanning the gap. The CDR3 is made up of 11 amino acids. The CDR3 region is CSVGRANEAFF. The CDR3 bases are TGCAGTGTCGGCAGGGCAAATGAAGCTTTCTTT.

V gene TRBV28 combines with J gene TRBJ1-2; D gene uncertain. Per the germline V gene, CDR1 is MDHEN and CDR2 is SYDVKM. The V and J ends lost 6 bases and 0 bases respectively, with 23 bases between them. CDR3 length equals 18 residues. CDR3 nucleotide sequence: TGTGCCAGCAGGCGGGTACCGAGGACGCCGGAATCTAACTATGGCTACACCTTC. Translating gives CASRRVPRTPESNYGYTF.

This clone has a single count. The chain uses TRBV19 and TRBJ2-1; 10 bases are a match to TRBD2. The CDR3 has 16 amino acids. CDR1 and CDR2 from the germline V gene are LNHDA and SQIVND (reference sequence). The V segment lost 6 bases and the J segment 6 bases; nucleotides outside the gene matches: 11. CDR3 DNA: TGTGCCAGTAGCTATTCGAGACTAGCGGGCACCAATGAGCAGTTCTTC. Amino acid sequence: CASSYSRLAGTNEQFF.

The sample holds one count of this clone. The chain links TRBV11-2 to TRBJ2-7; 7 nucleotides agree with TRBD1. V lost 4 bases, J lost 7 bases, and 1 base stayed unmatched. This CDR3 has 11 residues. The germline CDR1 and CDR2 sequences are SGHAT and FQNNGV. Written as DNA, the CDR3 is TGTGCCAGCAGCTCGGGACAGGAGCAGTACTTC. Protein product: CASSSGQEQYF.

The V and J genes are TRBV5-4 and TRBJ2-5; 12 nucleotides match TRBD2. From germline, CDR1 is SGHNT and CDR2 YYREEE (reference sequence). The J segment lost 1 base and the V segment lost 4 bases, leaving 2 bases of the junction unmatched. The CDR3 is 15 amino acids. CDR3 nucleotides: TGTGCCAGCAGCAAGGGACTAGCGGGCCAAGAGACCCAGTACTTC. Translated: CASSKGLAGQETQYF.

The chain links TRBV5-6 to TRBJ2-5; 9 positions match TRBD1. Trimming at V came to 4 bases and at J to 3 bases, leaving 7 bases not matched to a gene. CDR1 and CDR2 (germline): SGHDT, YYEEEE. The CDR3 has 15 residues. The CDR3 loop reads CASSTPGTGKETQYF. DNA of the CDR3: TGTGCCAGCAGCACACCTGGGACAGGGAAAGAGACCCAGTACTTC.

The chain links TRBV7-2 to TRBJ2-1; TRBD2 matches at 11 bases. The CDR3 covers 15 residues. The V gene's germline CDR1 is SGHTA and CDR2 FQGNSA. The V and J ends lost 3 bases and 9 bases, in that order; junction bases with no gene match: 7. CDR3 region: CASSFLVAGGSEQFF. CDR3 coding DNA: TGTGCCAGCAGCTTTCTAGTAGCGGGAGGGTCTGAGCAGTTCTTC.

This chain joins TRBV7-2 and TRBJ2-7; 10 bases are shared with TRBD2. Germline CDR1 and CDR2: SGHTA and FQGNSA. V dropped 3 bases and J dropped 13; count of bases not matched to a gene: 15. The CDR3 extends over 15 amino acids. The CDR3 loop is CASSFLEGGSGGPYF. DNA for the CDR3: TGTGCCAGCAGCTTCTTGGAAGGTGGTAGCGGGGGGCCTTACTTC.

The chain is built from TRBV6-5 and TRBJ1-3; D call uncertain. Germline-derived CDR1 and CDR2 are MNHEY and SVGAGI. Between the trimmed V and J ends, which lost 5 bases and 2 bases, there was a span of 13 bases. This CDR3 spans 15 amino acids. The CDR3 protein is CASSPEIGAGNTIYF. The CDR3 DNA is TGTGCCAGCAGTCCAGAGATTGGAGCTGGAAACACCATATATTTT.

This chain connects TRBV19 to TRBJ1-5; the D gene is possibly TRBD1 (5 bases). The ends were cut back, 8 bases at V and 4 bases at J, with 9 bases in the middle. Looked up from germline, CDR1 is LNHDA and CDR2 is SQIVND (reference sequence). The CDR3 totals 12 residues. The DNA for the CDR3 is TGTGCCAGTGGGGGGAGTAATCAGCCCCAGCATTTT. Translated, it gives CASGGSNQPQHF.

The DNA of the CDR3 is TGTGCCAGCGGACTAGCGGCCGACAATGAGCAGTTCTTC. Its protein product is CASGLAADNEQFF. The J gene is TRBJ2-1, the V gene TRBV6-6; 10 bases line up with TRBD2. Germline assignment: CDR1 MNHNY and CDR2 SVGAGI (reference sequence). CDR3 length: 13 residues. V lost 8 bases and J lost 5; bases outside the gene matches: 3.

V is TRBV18 and J is TRBJ2-1, with 10 nucleotides matching TRBD2. From germline, CDR1 is KGHSH and CDR2 LQKENI. This CDR3 spans 14 amino acids. J gave up 3 bases and V 6 bases, and 2 bases lay outside the gene matches. Here the CDR3 reads CASSRTSGYNEQFF. The CDR3 nucleotides are TGTGCCAGCTCCCGGACTAGCGGCTACAATGAGCAGTTCTTC.

This clone was detected only a few times. The V call is TRBV7-3, the J call TRBJ2-1, with 10 bases identical to TRBD2. Germline V gives CDR1 SGHTA, CDR2 FQGTGA. The CDR3 sequence is 12 residues long. V was pared by 6 bases and J by 10 bases, with 3 bases of the junction left unmatched. CDR3 in amino acids: CASSSLAGEQFF. CDR3 sequence (DNA): TGTGCCAGCAGTTCACTAGCGGGGGAGCAGTTCTTC.